The 20 T cell receptor beta chains given below trace back to one sample, sequenced in a study of blood T cell repertoires in COVID-19. TCRdb keeps only in-frame clones here, not all; method: immunoSEQ multiplex PCR. Here the sample spans 100,000 or so clones, about four fifths being singletons. What was sequenced was peripheral blood. Receptors were obtained from a man aged 40-49 years with active or convalescent COVID-19.

The gene calls are TRBV6-1 and TRBJ1-3; D ambiguous. Trimming cost V 3 bases and J 11 bases, with 11 bases left between them. CDR3 length: 12 amino acids. The V gene's germline CDR1 is MNHNS and CDR2 SASEGT. As DNA, the CDR3 is TGTGCCAGCAGTGAGGGCTACTCAGCCATATATTTT. Translating it yields CASSEGYSAIYF.

This clone was recorded once. The rearrangement joins TRBV3-1 (or the pseudogene TRBV3-2) to TRBJ1-2; D is unresolved. This CDR3 spans 14 amino acids. Germline loops: CDR1 LGHDT, CDR2 YNNKEL (reference sequence). Trimming cost V 1 base and J 4 bases, with 10 bases left between them. DNA of the CDR3: TGTGCCAGCAGCCAAGCGTTATCGGGCTATGGCTACACCTTC. This codes for CASSQALSGYGYTF.

The rearrangement uses TRBV7-6 and TRBJ2-1; 8 nucleotides agree with TRBD2. There are 15 residues in the CDR3. Trimming removed 2 bases from V and 7 bases from J; junction bases left unmatched: 7. The germline CDR1 and CDR2 sequences are SGHVS and FNYEAQ. This CDR3 reads CASSLMGGGLNEQFF. For the CDR3, the DNA is TGTGCCAGCAGCTTAATGGGCGGGGGGCTAAATGAGCAGTTCTTC.

There are a few counts of this clone. This sequence joins TRBV3-1 (or the pseudogene TRBV3-2) and TRBJ1-1; D remains unclear. The V end lost 6 bases, the J end lost 1 base, and 6 bases lay between the germline ends. CDR1 is LGHDT, CDR2 YNNKEL, per germline (reference sequence). The CDR3 runs to 12 residues. CDR3 protein: CASRSGNTEAFF. CDR3 DNA sequence: TGTGCCAGCAGGAGCGGGAACACTGAAGCTTTCTTT.

This clone came up once. The chain uses TRBV21-1 and TRBJ2-7; the tabulated D call, TRBD1, remains unverified against the DNA. TRBV21-1 is marked as a pseudogene. CDR3 length: 19 amino acids. CDR3 region: CASSKDCDRFQCSSYEQYF. CDR3 nucleotide sequence: TGTGCCAGCAGCAAAGATTGCGACAGGTTTCAATGTAGCTCCTACGAGCAGTACTTC.

Worth noting for this clone: The junction shows a germline mismatch at one end, possibly a read error. This sequence joins TRBV6-5 and TRBJ1-6, with TRBD1 as a possible D gene (6 bases). CDR3 length equals 13 residues. The germline gives CDR1 MNHEY, CDR2 SVGAGI. CDR3 region: CPGGVLRNSPLHF. The CDR3 nucleotides read TGCCCGGGGGGCGTCCTTCGAAATTCACCCCTCCACTTT.

This rearrangement joins TRBV20-1 to TRBJ1-5; D not resolved. V was pared by 3 bases and J by 7 bases, with 10 bases between. CDR1 and CDR2 (germline): DFQATT, SNEGSKA (reference sequence). This CDR3 region has 12 residues. The CDR3 DNA reads as TGCAGTGCTAGTTCGGTTAACCAGCCCCAGCATTTT. Translating it yields CSASSVNQPQHF.

The chain employs TRBV7-9 and TRBJ1-3; TRBD1 matches 8 bases. The CDR3 contains 15 residues. V lost 4 bases and J lost 4; bases outside the gene matches: 6. Germline CDR1 and CDR2: SEHNR and FQNEAQ (reference sequence). This chain's CDR3 is CASSSQGAVGNTIYF. CDR3 nucleotide sequence: TGTGCCAGCAGCTCGCAGGGGGCGGTGGGAAACACCATATATTTT. The whole variable domain, filled in from reference TRBV7-9 and TRBJ1-3, reads DTGVSQNPRHKITKRGQNVTFRCDPISEHNRLYWYRQTLGQGPEFLTYFQNEAQLEKSRLLSDRFSAERPKGSFSTLEIQRTEQGDSAMYLCASSSQGAVGNTIYFGEGSWLTVV.

The chain has TRBV19 and TRBJ2-2; D unclear. The CDR3 extends over 14 amino acids. CDR1 and CDR2 (germline): LNHDA, SQIVND (reference sequence). Trimming left V 3 bases short and J 1 base short, with 6 bases between. This chain's CDR3 is CASSIRGNTGELFF. The CDR3 DNA reads TGTGCCAGTAGTATCCGAGGGAACACCGGGGAGCTGTTTTTT.

The chain carries TRBV6-5 and TRBJ2-5, with 8 positions matching TRBD2. Trimming cost V 5 bases and J 5 bases; bases outside gene matches: 10. Per germline, CDR1 MNHEY and CDR2 SVGAGI. The CDR3 totals 15 residues. The CDR3: CASSPLRGARETQYF. The DNA for the CDR3 is TGTGCCAGCAGTCCACTGCGGGGGGCCCGGGAGACCCAGTACTTC.

This sequence joins TRBV27 and TRBJ2-3, with D uncertain. The CDR3 loop spans 14 amino acids. Deletions cut 4 bases from V and 0 bases from J, with 8 bases between. The germline CDR1 and CDR2 sequences are MNHEY and SMNVEV (reference sequence). The CDR3 nucleotides are TGTGCCAGCAGTTCAGACTTGAGCACAGATACGCAGTATTTT. Its translation is CASSSDLSTDTQYF.

This clone has just a few counts. The chain is built from TRBV9 and TRBJ1-4; D gene unclear. Trimming stripped 1 base from V and 6 bases from J, with 10 bases between. CDR3 length equals 14 residues. From germline, CDR1 is SGDLS and CDR2 YYNGEE. The CDR3 bases are TGTGCCAGCAGCGTAAGTCCTACAGATGAAAAACTGTTTTTT. Translating gives CASSVSPTDEKLFF.

The CDR3 DNA is TGTGCCAGCAGTGAACAGGGGGCCTACGAGCAGTACTTC. It yields the protein CASSEQGAYEQYF. This chain links TRBV25-1 with TRBJ2-7; the match to TRBD1 covers 7 bases. V lost 2 bases to trimming and J lost 2 bases; unmatched junction nucleotides: 0. The length of the CDR3 is 13 residues. The germline CDR1 and CDR2 sequences are MGHDK and SYGVNS.

The gene calls are TRBV24-1 and TRBJ2-1; possible D gene TRBD2, 5 bases. The germline V and J ends were trimmed by 3 bases and 6 bases, with 14 bases remaining between them. The germline gives CDR1 KGHDR, CDR2 SFDVKD. The CDR3 runs to 15 residues. As DNA, the CDR3 is TGTGCCACCAGTGATCCGGGAAGTAAGGGCAATGAGCAGTTCTTC. This codes for CATSDPGSKGNEQFF.

V is TRBV11-2 and J is TRBJ2-5; no clear D. The ends were cut back, 0 bases at V and 2 bases at J, with 7 bases in the middle. CDR3 length: 14 residues. CDR1 SGHAT and CDR2 FQNNGV come from the germline V gene. This CDR3 is CASSLDPLQETQYF. DNA of the CDR3: TGTGCCAGCAGCTTAGATCCCCTTCAAGAGACCCAGTACTTC. Variable domain in full (rest from reference TRBV11-2 and TRBJ2-5): EAGVAQSPRYKIIEKRQSVAFWCNPISGHATLYWYQQILGQGPKLLIQFQNNGVVDDSQLPKDRFSAERLKGVDSTLKIQPAKLEDSAVYLCASSLDPLQETQYFGPGTRLLVL.

This clone appeared once. V is TRBV12-3 or TRBV12-4 and J is TRBJ2-3; D is ambiguous. CDR3 size: 12 residues. The V end lost 6 bases, the J end lost 6 bases, and 10 bases lay between the germline ends. The CDR3 spells CASSSRVDTQYF. The CDR3 DNA reads TGTGCCAGCAGCTCACGGGTGGATACGCAGTATTTT.

The chain carries TRBV7-2 and TRBJ1-4; D not resolved. Germline CDR1 and CDR2: SGHTA and FQGNSA. Trimming removed 1 base at V and 7 bases at J, with 10 bases between. This CDR3 contains 14 residues. CDR3 bases: TGTGCCAGCAGCTTAGTGGCCTCGGGTGAAAAACTGTTTTTT. As protein: CASSLVASGEKLFF.

V and J are TRBV5-8 and TRBJ2-7; a weak D match, TRBD1 (6 bases). The CDR3 length is 14 residues. Per the germline V gene, CDR1 is SGHTS and CDR2 is YDEGEE. Deletions cut 2 bases from V and 3 bases from J, with 12 bases between. Written as DNA, the CDR3 is TGTGCCAGCAGCTTCACAGGGATCGGCTACGAGCAGTACTTC. This gives the protein CASSFTGIGYEQYF.

J is TRBJ2-2 and V is TRBV7-9; tentatively, D is TRBD1 (6 bases). Germline loops: CDR1 SEHNR, CDR2 FQNEAQ (reference sequence). The V end lost 3 bases, the J end lost 5 bases, and 13 bases lay between the germline ends. There are 15 residues in the CDR3. This CDR3 is CASSFEQGATGELFF. The CDR3 region has the DNA TGTGCCAGCAGCTTTGAACAGGGCGCAACCGGGGAGCTGTTTTTT.

This chain connects TRBV5-1 to TRBJ1-2, with 7 bases matching TRBD1. The V gene end was trimmed by 9 bases and the J gene end by 6 bases; junction bases not matched to a gene: 11. Germline V lookup: CDR1 SGHRS, CDR2 YFSETQ. The CDR3 spans 13 residues. CDR3 DNA: TGCGCCACCAGAAAAGACAGGGAGAATGGCTACACCTTC. It yields the protein CATRKDRENGYTF.